Here is one T cell receptor beta chain with its context. This record belongs to a study of cytomegalovirus exposure and HLA in healthy donors. Looking at the study overall: HLA-typed donors contributed 65 million to 95 million unique TCRs, which were held in an early data release.

The PCR employed 60 Vbeta primers together with 13 Jbeta primers. Only in-frame clones appear in the TCRdb table, and some are missing; sequencing was by immunoSEQ multiplex PCR. This table has about 160,000 clones, about 82% appearing once. This CDR3 is 14 amino acids long. Germline-derived CDR1 and CDR2 are LNHDA and SQIVND (reference sequence). V shed 7 bases and J 4 bases; nucleotides not matched to a gene: 8. Sequencing was carried out using PBMCs. The chain carries TRBV19 and TRBJ1-2, with TRBD1 matching 8 bases. This TCR was sampled from a woman in her 50s in good health and CMV-seropositive. CDR3 sequence (DNA): TGTGCCAGTAACCCAGGACAGGGTGGCTATGGCTACACCTTC. The encoded protein is CASNPGQGGYGYTF.